Described below is a single TCR beta chain sequence and its context. What antigen it recognizes has not been identified. The input lacks base qualities; no much larger clone sits a single base away. These data are taken from a study of blood T cell repertoires in COVID-19 (dated by TCRdb to 2020 to 2021). With respect to the entire study: Samples from collaborators originated in the United States, Italy and Spain and spanned both the acute and convalescent phases of COVID-19. The material from the prospective study consisted of cDNA or gDNA derived from T cells, B-cell-depleted T cells, or PBMCs. Where available, HLA class I and class II types were taken from metadata supplied by the sample provider and were not determined by assay-based typing. A freely available public database, intended as a resource for researchers studying the immune response to SARS-CoV-2, is where the repertoires were released. A de-identified subject ID, COVID-19 status, age in years and sex were almost always included in the sample metadata. Deeply sampled blood TCRbeta repertoires from subjects exposed to, actively infected with, or recovered from COVID-19 were included in the dataset. Samples were obtained from the ongoing ImmuneRACE study (first 160 participants) and from approximately 1,200 subjects provided by 6 global collaborators. Beyond this particular receptor, the publication reports: Clinical and demographic metadata were provided uncurated, with the amount varying by source and participant.

The immunoSEQ Assay, a bias-controlled multiplex PCR, was used to amplify TCRbeta CDR3 regions from genomic DNA. In the source study's methods: Nucleated cell counts per sample were estimated from amplification of reference gene primers within the assay. Sequence reads were collapsed and filtered to measure the absolute abundance of every unique TCRbeta CDR3 rearrangement. For each sample, productive Simpson clonality was calculated as the square root of Simpson's diversity index over productive rearrangements. The immuneACCESS repertoire file appears here via TCRdb, limited to in-frame rearrangements. These files lack a portion of the clones; in checked studies, under half of the deficit traces to unresolved V genes, and the cause of the others is not known. Clonal size and the V and J genes are those of that table, whereas D and trimming came from the DNA. For this sample the table gives 55,000 to 75,000 clones, of which approximately 89% were detected only once. The ten largest clonotypes hold 8.5% of the sample.

The collaborating institutions used their own protocols to collect whole blood in K2EDTA tubes. Collaborator samples were shipped for TCRbeta analysis as frozen whole blood, isolated PBMCs, or DNA extracted from either sample type. Trimming takes 4 bases off V and 0 bases off J; junction bases not matched to a gene: 5. The CDR3 runs 16 amino acids, cysteine and phenylalanine included. Of all the DNA, just the CDR3 is kept, 48 bases in frame from base 1. As encoded in the germline V gene, CDR1 is MNHNS while CDR2 is SASEGT. The chain joins TRBV6-1 to TRBJ2-3; TRBD1 lines up with 9 middle nucleotides. Sequencing used peripheral blood. This receptor was identified in a human donor in a cohort sampled during active COVID-19. The CDR3 in this case is CASSGGQGPSTDTQYF. The nucleotide sequence is TGTGCCAGCAGTGGGGGACAGGGCCCAAGCACAGATACGCAGTATTTT.